This T cell receptor beta chain was recovered during a study of OX40 agonist ivuxolimab in advanced cancers. To note about this clone: What it binds is unknown.

Study-wide results and caveats: Antigen targets of the expanded peripheral T cells went undetermined.

Trimming cost V 3 bases and J 7 bases, with 19 bases left between them. The CDR3 covers 16 residues. Germline V gene data show CDR1 as SGDLS and CDR2 as YYNGEE. The table came from immunoSEQ multiplex PCR; TCRdb's copy has only in-frame clones and leaves some out. The repertoire has 81,000 or so clones, 88% of them found once; the top ten carry around 0.45%. Cycle 7 day 1, cycle 4 day 1, and baseline were the timepoints at which blood was sampled. The sequence came from an adult with an advanced solid tumor such as melanoma, head and neck, liver or kidney cancer. The starting material was CD4+ or CD8+ T cells sorted from blood, obtained in a trial of the OX40 agonist ivuxolimab. The chain uses TRBV9 and TRBJ2-2; D assignment may be TRBD1 or TRBD2 (5 bases each). CDR3 nucleotide sequence: TGTGCCAGCAGCGCAGCAGCGGCAGTTAGGGGCGGGGAGCTGTTTTTT. The encoded protein is CASSAAAAVRGGELFF.